This T cell receptor (beta chain) is drawn from a study of cytomegalovirus exposure and HLA in healthy donors (dated by TCRdb to about 2017). Context from the whole study: An earlier analysis of 587 of the donors reported 276 Gb of sequence data and 95 million to 120 million unique TCR beta sequences obtained from some 200 million T cells. Of the approximately 400 genotyped donors, over 65% fell in the genetic ancestry cluster associated with self-reported Caucasian donors. Every repertoire in the discovery cohort had been generated on one and the same sequencing platform. A later genetic analysis took genome-wide SNP genotypes for about 65% of the 666 donors and used that subset as a discovery cohort. Besides the first cohort of 666 subjects, a separate validation cohort made up of 120 or so different subjects was used. Around 320 gigabases of sequencing data and approximately 85 million unique TCR sequences were included in an early release covering roughly 600 HLA-typed donors. An earlier analysis of a few hundred of the donors applied high-throughput TCR beta sequencing to assess whether each TCR beta V gene segment acted as functional or pseudogenic. Donor age, sex, ethnicity and CMV serostatus were compiled alongside the repertoire data. Roughly 5 DR-DQ haplotypes were handled as single units for association and clustering, since linkage in the cohort was strong. Both class I and class II loci were covered by HLA typing, at four-digit resolution. The study was designed to test whether signatures of past pathogen exposure could be identified by cataloging public T cell receptors. Using immunosequencing, the study profiled T cell repertoires from fewer than 850 subjects and related those repertoires to cytomegalovirus serostatus. To predict cytomegalovirus infection status, the study combined high-throughput TCR immunosequencing, statistical association of individual TCRs with disease status, and machine learning. Rather than using new phenotypic data, the later analysis identified candidate immune exposures from TCR beta sequences and from how often those sequences occurred across donors. Typing coverage differed by locus: A, B, C, DRB1 and DQB1 were typed in about 620-630 donors, DQA1 in roughly 500, DPA1 in approximately 610, and DPB1 in 400 to 480. To study patterns of TCR occurrence, a later analysis re-analyzed previously published TCR beta repertoires from 550 to 800 donors and added high-resolution HLA genotyping. Across some 400 genotyped donors of the cohort, an average of about 250,000 unique TCR beta nucleotide sequences per donor were sequenced, and around 19% of those sequences were non-productive.

The protocol used for the library was the immunoSEQ multiplex PCR assay. For the multiplex PCR, a mixture combining 60 forward primers for TCR Vbeta segments and 13 reverse primers for TCR Jbeta segments was used. The CDR3 region of rearranged TCR beta genes was amplified from genomic DNA by a multiplex PCR assay. On the Illumina HiSeq System, the amplified TCR beta libraries were sequenced as 87-base-pair reads. In the authors' own workflow: In a later analysis, some 80 million unique TCR beta chains were counted across the roughly 670 repertoires, and roughly 11 million of these chains were shared by at least two donors. Raw reads were error-corrected and collapsed into unique sequences by a nearest-neighbor algorithm in which closely related sequences were merged to remove PCR and sequencing errors. To assign V, D and J gene segments, CDR3 sequences were aligned to IMGT reference sequences. For a sequence to be retained, at least a six-nucleotide match to both a V gene segment and a J gene segment was required. A rearrangement was called productive if the CDR3 had no stop codons and remained in frame with V and J, and every other rearrangement was called non-productive. CDR3 was defined by IMGT convention, running from the second conserved V-encoded cysteine to the conserved J-encoded phenylalanine. In an earlier analysis of approximately 590 of the donors, sequences lacking an unambiguous match to a single V gene segment were excluded. In an earlier analysis of 450 to 750 of the donors, a V segment was called functional when productive rearrangements were above 56.7%, and segregating when the standard deviation between donors exceeded 5%. To diagnose cytomegalovirus status from the catalog of TCR beta chain sequences, a statistical classification framework was built. V and J gene assignment, in a later analysis, came from comparing TCR nucleotide sequences with IMGT/GENE-DB human TR gene sequences. A later analysis assigned CDR3 sequences and most-parsimonious VDJ recombination scenarios with the TCRdist pipeline. In a later analysis, each TCR beta chain was defined by its CDR3 amino acid sequence together with its V-gene family, and reads lacking a unique V-gene family were excluded. To address suspected cross-contamination and a sequencing artifact, a later analysis removed roughly 580 highly shared, low-generation-probability nucleotide sequences. A later analysis calculated a clonal expansion index for each public chain from normalized within-repertoire ranks of inferred template counts. Generation probabilities in a later analysis came from a VDJ recombination model fitted to out-of-frame rearrangements, and those results were checked against IGoR. In a later analysis, hypergeometric tests were used to score TCR-TCR, TCR-HLA and TCR-CMV co-occurrence, with a repertoire-size bias correction applied to TCR pairs. In a later analysis, false discovery rates were estimated by permuting HLA or CMV assignments 20 times. A later analysis grouped co-occurring TCRs with DBSCAN, adding TCRdist sequence similarity when clustering within HLA-allele-positive subsets. Co-occurrence clustering excluded repertoires with fewer than 30,000 or more than 120,000 public chains, plus five with anomalous nucleotide sharing. As stored in TCRdb, this immuneACCESS dataset retains in-frame rearrangements with V and J assigned. A fraction of the clones does not appear; measured against another copy, unresolved V genes explain less than half of the discrepancy, and the remainder lacks a known reason. V, J and clone size were drawn from that table, and D and trimming were deduced from the DNA. The sample contains under 250,000 clones, around 80% of them found a single time. 3% to 4.5% of the sample is held by the ten biggest clonotypes.

Study-level results and caveats: Linkage disequilibrium might explain the correlated functional status among segregating V segments, but an unknown experimental factor could not be ruled out. A cluster of highly shared sequence variants was judged likely to represent a technical artifact of the sequencing pipeline. The cohort was sequenced for TCR beta chains only, and without alpha or paired-chain data the features that could be detected were limited. In a later analysis, most CMV-associated TCR beta chains were found to appear HLA-restricted, with HLA associations seemingly driven largely by CMV exposure. Some 16 rarely observed V segments, including chromosome 9 orphons, were excluded from the earlier analysis of approximately 500 of the donors because counts were too low. The classifier was reported to diagnose cytomegalovirus status with high specificity and sensitivity in both the original and validation cohorts. In a later analysis, the rate of TCR association differed among HLA loci, with DRB1 alleles having the most associated TCRs and HLA-C alleles having the fewest. At a false discovery rate of 0.05, a later analysis linked around 15,000 TCR beta sequences to specific HLA alleles. V-gene and J-gene trimming of TCR beta chains was associated with a missense DCLRE1C variant in a later genetic analysis, and the association was replicated in an independent cohort. In the study, 150 to 200 TCR beta chains were listed as associated with cytomegalovirus. While some public TCRs were present in many individuals, most TCR sequences turned up only very rarely across donors. In a later analysis, several top co-occurrence clusters were reported to appear linked to parvovirus B19, influenza, CMV and Epstein-Barr virus. The authors suggested that the approach could potentially be generalized to other disease states and immunological phenotypes. Because HLA typing was unavailable for some donors at each locus, only the typed subset was used in association tests. The 87-base-pair reads could not distinguish some IMGT-functional V segments, including TRBV6-2 and TRBV6-3, so those segments were excluded. In a later genetic analysis, fewer N-insertions in productive TCRs were reported among donors in an Asian-associated ancestry cluster than the roughly 700-donor mean. In vitro tests confirmed that a few of the cytomegalovirus-associated TCR beta chains recognize cytomegalovirus antigens. A further reported finding was that TCR beta sequences accurately predicted the HLA-A and HLA-B alleles for most subjects in the first cohort. In an earlier analysis of some 500 of the donors, most TCR beta V segments were observed in productive rearrangements about 87% or about 30% of the time, broadly matching IMGT annotations. For the cohort, immune exposure information was limited to CMV serostatus. When HLA alleles, especially DR and DQ, strongly co-occurred, attributing TCR associations to individual alleles was difficult. Roughly uniform sequencing depth across donors was assumed in presence/absence analyses, although this assumption may not hold. Compared with equally common non-associated chains, HLA-associated TCR beta chains in a later analysis were more clonally expanded and had lower generation probabilities.

With regard to this clone: Its specific antigen is unknown. Base quality data are lacking; no much larger clone is found one base away.

Relative to germline, V is missing 1 base and J is missing 4 bases, with 12 bases of the junction outside any gene match. The CDR3, cysteine through phenylalanine, is 18 amino acids long. Here the CDR3 DNA is all that survives: 54 bases in frame from base 1. The germline V gene specifies SGHDN as CDR1 and FVKESK as CDR2. The cohort comprised 666 healthy bone marrow donors. Cohort members were all nominally healthy when sampled, although unrecorded immune exposures were likely present. The donor was CMV seronegative and was included in the group of approximately 350 seronegative cohort members. A peripheral blood sample was collected from each donor, and TCR beta sequencing was performed on peripheral blood mononuclear cells. Genomic DNA was extracted from the blood cell samples with the Qiagen DNeasy Blood Extraction Kit.

This clonotype was sampled from a male donor in good health and CMV-seronegative. Material: PBMCs. In this chain, TRBV14 is recombined with TRBJ1-3; 8 junctional bases match TRBD1. The CDR3 reads as follows: CASSQVAGQGSFGNTIYF. The sequenced DNA is TGTGCCAGCAGCCAAGTCGCCGGACAGGGCTCGTTCGGAAACACCATATATTTT.